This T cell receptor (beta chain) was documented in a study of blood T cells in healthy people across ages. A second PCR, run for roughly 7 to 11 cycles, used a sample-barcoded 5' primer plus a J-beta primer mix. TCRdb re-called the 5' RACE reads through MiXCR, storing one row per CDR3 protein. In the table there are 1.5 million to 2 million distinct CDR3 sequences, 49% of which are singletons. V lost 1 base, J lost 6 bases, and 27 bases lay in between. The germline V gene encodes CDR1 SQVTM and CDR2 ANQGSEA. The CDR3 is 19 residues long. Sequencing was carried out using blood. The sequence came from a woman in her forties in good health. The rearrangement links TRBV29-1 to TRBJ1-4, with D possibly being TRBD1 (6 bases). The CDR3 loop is CSVEGESGRGRYGHEKLFF. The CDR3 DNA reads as TGCAGCGTTGAAGGAGAGTCCGGCAGGGGAAGGTATGGACATGAAAAACTGTTTTTT.